What follows are 21 T cell receptor beta chains derived from one specimen sequenced in a study of healthy donors' naive CD4 and CD8 T cells (dated by TCRdb to 2014 to 2015). TCRdb shows the sequencer as 454 GS FLX Titanium. TCR libraries were built from approximately 500 ng of total RNA with a previously published linear amplification protocol. TCRdb trimmed the raw reads at Q25, called clones with MiXCR and kept productive beta chains. Each CDR3 protein gets just one entry, which takes the most common genes and DNA from the rows behind it. Counted in this sample were approximately 180,000 distinct CDR3 sequences; over 60% of them appeared once. The top ten clones comprise approximately 2.5% of the sample. Sequences were obtained from naive CD4+ and CD8+ T cells sorted from blood, pooled from several donors. Explained via the paper, the cell subset or site label denotes: FACS-sorted naive CD4+ (CD45RO-CD45RA+) and naive CD8+ (CD45RA+CD27bright) T cells. The receptor source for this set is a pool of human donors in good health; the sample pools cells from several healthy donors.

This clonotype came up once. The junction departs from the called germline gene at one end, perhaps through a read error. This chain links TRBV5-1 with TRBJ2-6; D unresolved. Per germline, CDR1 SGHRS and CDR2 YFSETQ. This CDR3 region has 16 residues. CDR3 sequence: CASSLTDGTGANVLTF. The CDR3 DNA is TGTGCCAGCAGCCTGACCGATGGGACTGGGGCCAACGTCCTGACTTTC.

V usage is TRBV6-2 or TRBV6-3 and J usage is TRBJ2-1; 10 bases match TRBD2. Germline V gene data show CDR1 as MNHEY and CDR2 as SVGEGT. CDR3 length: 14 residues. The V and J ends lost 7 bases and 6 bases, in that order; junction bases with no gene match: 6. In nucleotides, the CDR3 is TGTGCCAGCACATCTAGCGGGGGAGGCAATGAGCAGTTCTTC. Protein sequence: CASTSSGGGNEQFF.

The CDR3 is CASRPGRTYGGYTF. CDR3 in DNA: TGTGCCAGCAGACCGGGACGGACCTATGGAGGCTACACCTTC. The rearrangement joins TRBV5-6 to TRBJ1-2, with D tentatively TRBD1 (5 bases). The CDR3 has 14 amino acids. Looked up from germline, CDR1 is SGHDT and CDR2 is YYEEEE. V was shortened by 5 bases and J by 8 bases, with 19 bases between the two germline ends.

J is TRBJ1-1 and V is TRBV5-8; 7 bases agree with TRBD1. V trimming: 0 bases; J trimming: 0 bases; junction bases outside the gene matches: 11. The CDR3 consists of 18 residues. Germline lookup yields CDR1 SGHTS and CDR2 YDEGEE. The CDR3 here is CASSLEFRPDRMNTEAFF. The DNA for the CDR3 is TGTGCCAGCAGCTTGGAATTCCGGCCGGACAGGATGAACACTGAAGCTTTCTTT. The full variable domain, in which reference TRBV5-8 and TRBJ1-1 provide the parts outside the CDR3, is EAGVTQSPTHLIKTRGQQATLRCSPISGHTSVYWYQQALGLGLQFLLWYDEGEERNRGNFPPRFSGRQFPNYSSELNVNALELEDSALYLCASSLEFRPDRMNTEAFFGQGTRLTVV.

The chain joins TRBV19 to TRBJ1-2, with D possibly being TRBD1 (5 bases). The V end lost 3 bases, the J end lost 6 bases, and 8 bases lay between the germline ends. This CDR3 has 12 amino acids. Per germline, CDR1 LNHDA and CDR2 SQIVND (reference sequence). In DNA, the CDR3 is TGTGCCAGTAGTATCGAGGGACATGGCTACACCTTC. Translation gives CASSIEGHGYTF.

V is TRBV11-2 and J is TRBJ2-5; D gene uncertain. The CDR3 has 12 residues. V was trimmed by 7 bases and J by 5 bases, leaving 11 bases between them. CDR1 is SGHAT, CDR2 FQNNGV, per germline. This chain's CDR3 is CASTFPEETQYF. Written as DNA, the CDR3 is TGTGCCAGCACCTTCCCCGAGGAGACCCAGTACTTC. The full variable domain, completed using reference TRBV11-2 and TRBJ2-5, is EAGVAQSPRYKIIEKRQSVAFWCNPISGHATLYWYQQILGQGPKLLIQFQNNGVVDDSQLPKDRFSAERLKGVDSTLKIQPAKLEDSAVYLCASTFPEETQYFGPGTRLLVL.

This clonotype was counted once. The chain is built from TRBV29-1 and TRBJ2-7; the D is unclear. Germline values: CDR1 SQVTM, CDR2 ANQGSEA. The length of the CDR3 is 12 residues. V was clipped by 6 bases and J by 0 bases, with 9 bases between them. For the CDR3, the DNA is TGCAGCGTAGGAGCAGACTCCTACGAGCAGTACTTC. Amino acids: CSVGADSYEQYF.

The V call is TRBV29-1, the J call TRBJ2-1, with D perhaps TRBD1 (6 bases). Germline CDR1 and CDR2: SQVTM and ANQGSEA. This CDR3 region has 14 residues. Trimming left V 4 bases short and J 0 bases short, with 10 bases between. CDR3 sequence (DNA): TGCAGCGTTGCCGGACAGATCTCCTACAATGAGCAGTTCTTC. This encodes CSVAGQISYNEQFF.

The chain is built from TRBV6-2 or TRBV6-3 and TRBJ2-1; weak D call: TRBD2 (5 bases). Trimming took off 0 bases at V and 0 bases at J, with 9 bases between the two ends. This CDR3 has 16 amino acids. Germline assignment: CDR1 MNHEY and CDR2 SVGEGT. In DNA, the CDR3 is TGTGCCAGCAGTTACTCGAGAGGGCGCTCCTACAATGAGCAGTTCTTC. This translates into CASSYSRGRSYNEQFF.

The CDR3 sequence: CASSTGTAERTQYF. CDR3 nucleotides: TGTGCCAGTAGTACGGGGACCGCCGAGCGTACCCAGTACTTC. This chain joins TRBV19 and TRBJ2-5; the D gene could be TRBD1 or TRBD2 (5 bases each). With 4 bases removed from V and 8 bases from J, the gap between germline ends came to 17 bases. CDR1 and CDR2 (germline): LNHDA, SQIVND (reference sequence). The CDR3 runs 14 residues. Filled out from reference TRBV19 and TRBJ2-5, the complete variable domain reads DGGITQSPKYLFRKEGQNVTLSCEQNLNHDAMYWYRQDPGQGLRLIYYSQIVNDFQKGDIAEGYSVSREKKESFPLTVTSAQKNPTAFYLCASSTGTAERTQYFGPGTRLLVL.

The sample holds a few counts of this clonotype. V and J are TRBV30 and TRBJ1-1; no clear D gene. Looked up from germline, CDR1 is GTSNPN and CDR2 is SVGIG (reference sequence). Trimming took off 1 base at V and 5 bases at J, with 11 bases between the two ends. The CDR3 spans 13 residues. As DNA, the CDR3 is TGTGCCTGGAGTGAGGCGCTGCATACTGAAGCTTTCTTT. This sequence encodes CAWSEALHTEAFF.

This sequence joins TRBV6-2 or TRBV6-3 and TRBJ2-7; D gene unclear. Germline CDR1 MNHEY, CDR2 SVGEGT. Trimming left V 8 bases short and J 3 bases short, with 11 bases between. This CDR3 has 12 residues. CDR3 sequence: CASSVRVYEQYF. The CDR3 region has the DNA TGTGCCAGCTCGGTCAGAGTCTACGAGCAGTACTTC.

The table lists this clonotype with a count of one. J is TRBJ2-5 and V is TRBV15; D is uncertain. Looked up from germline, CDR1 is LNHNV and CDR2 is YYDKDF (reference sequence). V was clipped by 0 bases and J by 2 bases, with 13 bases between them. This CDR3 has 16 amino acids. The CDR3 DNA reads as TGTGCCACCAGCAGAGATCAAGGGCTTGGGCAAGAGACCCAGTACTTC. Translating it yields CATSRDQGLGQETQYF.

This clonotype was detected a few times. The chain joins TRBV19 to TRBJ1-2; D gene uncertain. This CDR3 is 12 amino acids long. Per germline, CDR1 LNHDA and CDR2 SQIVND (reference sequence). V was pared by 7 bases and J by 2 bases, with 8 bases between. The CDR3 DNA reads as TGTGCCAGTATGTACAAGAACTATGGCTACACCTTC. This translates into CASMYKNYGYTF.

The chain combines TRBV6-5 with TRBJ1-6, with D possibly TRBD1 on 6 matching bases. V gave up 7 bases and J gave up 0 bases, with 13 bases separating them. The CDR3 length is 16 residues. Germline CDR1 and CDR2: MNHEY and SVGAGI. In DNA, the CDR3 is TGTGCCAGCACCCTCACACAGGGCTCCTATAATTCACCCCTCCACTTT. This codes for CASTLTQGSYNSPLHF.

The J gene is TRBJ1-2, the V gene TRBV7-8; no firm D call. Trimming removed 2 bases at V and 5 bases at J, with 6 bases between. CDR3 length: 12 amino acids. Germline assignment: CDR1 SGHVS and CDR2 FQNEAQ. DNA of the CDR3: TGTGCCAGCAGCTTAAATGATTATGGCTACACCTTC. Translation: CASSLNDYGYTF.

The chain uses TRBV6-5 and TRBJ2-3; D is tentatively TRBD1 or TRBD2 (5 bases each). V was trimmed by 0 bases and J by 3 bases, leaving 10 bases between them. Germline CDR1 MNHEY, CDR2 SVGAGI. The CDR3 runs 15 residues. The CDR3 nucleotides read TGTGCCAGCAGTTACTCGGGGGTTGGTACAGATACGCAGTATTTT. This gives the protein CASSYSGVGTDTQYF.

V is TRBV25-1 and J is TRBJ2-1; TRBD2 agrees at 9 bases. The CDR3 has 14 amino acids. The germline gives CDR1 MGHDK, CDR2 SYGVNS. V was pared by 6 bases and J by 7 bases, with 7 bases of the junction left unmatched. The CDR3 nucleotides are TGTGCCAGCAGCCTAGCGGGGAACGCTAATGAGCAGTTCTTC. As protein: CASSLAGNANEQFF. The full variable domain, with the rest looked up from reference TRBV25-1 and TRBJ2-1, is EADIYQTPRYLVIGTGKKITLECSQTMGHDKMYWYQQDPGMELHLIHYSYGVNSTEKGDLSSESTVSRIRTEHFPLTLESARPSHTSQYLCASSLAGNANEQFFGPGTRLTVL.

This clonotype was seen only a few times. The rearrangement uses TRBV11-2 and TRBJ2-7, with D tentatively TRBD1 or TRBD2 (6 bases each). Germline-derived CDR1 and CDR2 are SGHAT and FQNNGV. The V end was cut by 5 bases, the J end by 2 bases, with 19 bases between. This CDR3 spans 16 amino acids. CDR3 amino acids: CASSIRLGGPTYEQYF. In DNA, the CDR3 is TGTGCCAGCAGCATCCGTCTAGGGGGGCCCACCTACGAGCAGTACTTC.

The rearrangement uses TRBV27 and TRBJ1-1, with D possibly matching TRBD1 (5 bases). Germline values: CDR1 MNHEY, CDR2 SMNVEV (reference sequence). The CDR3 loop spans 14 amino acids. The germline V and J ends were trimmed by 0 bases and 8 bases, with 13 bases remaining between them. CDR3 bases: TGTGCCAGCAGTTTATCGGCTCTAGGGGTAGAAGCTTTCTTT. It yields the protein CASSLSALGVEAFF.

The V call is TRBV19, the J call TRBJ2-2; D may be TRBD1 or TRBD2 (5 bases each). Between the trimmed V and J ends, which lost 5 bases and 6 bases, there was a span of 19 bases. Germline V gives CDR1 LNHDA, CDR2 SQIVND (reference sequence). This CDR3 has 16 amino acids. CDR3 in amino acids: CASSQNGAIGAGELFF. The CDR3 region has the DNA TGTGCCAGTAGTCAAAACGGGGCAATCGGAGCCGGGGAGCTGTTTTTT. Full variable domain (remainder filled in from reference TRBV19 and TRBJ2-2): DGGITQSPKYLFRKEGQNVTLSCEQNLNHDAMYWYRQDPGQGLRLIYYSQIVNDFQKGDIAEGYSVSREKKESFPLTVTSAQKNPTAFYLCASSQNGAIGAGELFFGEGSRLTVL.